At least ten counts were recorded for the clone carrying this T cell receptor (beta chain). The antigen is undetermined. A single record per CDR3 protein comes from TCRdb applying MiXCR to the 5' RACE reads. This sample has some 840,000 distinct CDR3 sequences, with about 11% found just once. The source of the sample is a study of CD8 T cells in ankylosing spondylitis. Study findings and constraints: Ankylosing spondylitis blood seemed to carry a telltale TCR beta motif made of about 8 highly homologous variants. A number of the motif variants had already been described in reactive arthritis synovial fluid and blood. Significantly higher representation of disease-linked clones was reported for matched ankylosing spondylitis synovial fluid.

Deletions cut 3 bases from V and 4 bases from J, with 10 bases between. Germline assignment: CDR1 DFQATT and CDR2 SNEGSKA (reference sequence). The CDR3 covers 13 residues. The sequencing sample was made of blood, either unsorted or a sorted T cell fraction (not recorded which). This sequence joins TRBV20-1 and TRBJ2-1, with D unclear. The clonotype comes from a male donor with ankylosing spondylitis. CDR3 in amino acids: CSASPRIYNEQFF. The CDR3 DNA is TGCAGTGCTAGTCCCCGAATATACAATGAGCAGTTCTTC.